This TCR beta chain was sequenced for a study of blood T cell repertoires in COVID-19. Study in general: The United States, Italy and Spain supplied acute and convalescent COVID-19 samples. T cells, B-cell-depleted T cells, or PBMCs provided the cDNA or gDNA that served as material.

The germline V and J ends were trimmed by 5 bases and 1 base, with 13 bases remaining between them. The CDR3 totals 15 residues. CDR1 is LGHNA and CDR2 is YNFKEQ in the germline V gene. Original analysis: Nucleated cell counts were estimated from reference gene primer amplification. Sequencing used immunoSEQ multiplex PCR; TCRdb keeps in-frame clones, though not all of them. Clone size and V and J calls were adopted from that table, with D and trimming inferred from the DNA. Of about 50,000 clones in the sample, more than 75% were seen once. This clone was seen only once. V usage is TRBV4-2 and J usage is TRBJ2-3, with D maybe TRBD2 (6 bases). The sequence came from a middle-aged man with active COVID-19. Sequencing was carried out using peripheral blood. CDR3 residues: CASSSLERGTDTQYF. In nucleotides, the CDR3 is TGTGCCAGCAGCTCCCTAGAGCGGGGCACAGATACGCAGTATTTT.